Sequencing of this T cell receptor (beta chain) was carried out in a study of blood T cell repertoires in COVID-19. The data were produced by immunoSEQ multiplex PCR, yet TCRdb's version contains in-frame clones alone and is incomplete. The sample has about 210,000 clones, approximately 84% seen once. The CDR3 totals 15 residues. The germline CDR1 and CDR2 sequences are GTSNPN and SVGIG (reference sequence). Trimming cost V 3 bases and J 3 bases; bases outside gene matches: 4. The rearrangement links TRBV30 to TRBJ2-2; 10 bases line up with TRBD2. This clonotype originated in a woman aged 45-65 years with active or convalescent COVID-19. Source material: peripheral blood. CDR3 nucleotide sequence: TGTGCCTGGAGCCCTAGCGGGAGTGACACCGGGGAGCTGTTTTTT. This translates into CAWSPSGSDTGELFF. Full variable domain (missing parts from reference TRBV30 and TRBJ2-2): SQTIHQWPATLVQPVGSPLSLECTVEGTSNPNLYWYRQAAGRGLQLLFYSVGIGQISSEVPQNLSASRPQDRQFILSSKKLLLSDSGFYLCAWSPSGSDTGELFFGEGSRLTVL.